Listed here are 5 T cell receptor beta chains from one sample, sequenced in a study of shared clonotypes between healthy human individuals (dated by TCRdb to the early 2020s). Library preparation used the immunoSEQ multiplex PCR assay. This immuneACCESS table, as held by TCRdb, lists in-frame sequences with V and J called but not all clones. Of the missing ones, under half trace to an unresolved V gene in checked studies; the others have no known cause. For this sample the table gives about 2.2 million clones, of which just over 90% were detected only once. About 1.6% of the sample is taken by the ten largest. CD8 naive samples were obtained by positive selection for CCR7 among CD45RO-negative cells, yielding a CD45RA+CCR7+ population from which TemRA cells were excluded. Sequencing input: naive CD8+ T cells from PBMCs. The label giving this sample's cell subset or site can be read as: CD45RA+CCR7+. These receptors originate from a man aged 18 to 29 in good health. Some clones in this sample may be carry-over from other donors' samples.

The chain carries TRBV27 and TRBJ2-1, with 9 bases fitting TRBD2. This CDR3 comprises 17 residues. The V gene's germline CDR1 is MNHEY and CDR2 SMNVEV (reference sequence). Trimming cost V 5 bases and J 2 bases; bases outside gene matches: 10. The CDR3 spells CASSKQLAGVPYNEQFF. The CDR3 region has the DNA TGTGCCAGCAGTAAACAATTAGCGGGAGTTCCCTACAATGAGCAGTTCTTC.

This clone has only one observation. This sequence joins TRBV4-3 and TRBJ2-7; TRBD2 matches at 8 bases. CDR1 and CDR2 (germline): LGHNA, YSLEER. The CDR3 is made up of 17 amino acids. The V gene end was trimmed by 3 bases and the J gene end by 0 bases; junction bases not matched to a gene: 10. CDR3 amino acids: CASSQGILAESSYEQYF. CDR3 DNA sequence: TGCGCCAGCAGCCAGGGAATACTAGCGGAGAGCTCCTACGAGCAGTACTTC.

As regards this clone: Other nucleotide sequences in the sample specify the same CDR3. The rearrangement joins TRBV27 to TRBJ2-7; D might be TRBD1 (6 bases). This CDR3 contains 13 residues. The germline CDR1 and CDR2 sequences are MNHEY and SMNVEV (reference sequence). Trimming took off 6 bases at V and 1 base at J, with 10 bases between the two ends. The CDR3 protein is CASSQGSSYEQYF. DNA of the CDR3: TGTGCCAGCAGCCAGGGGTCATCCTACGAGCAGTACTTC.

V gene TRBV7-3 combines with J gene TRBJ2-1; D possibly corresponds to TRBD2 (5 bases). Per the germline V gene, CDR1 is SGHTA and CDR2 is FQGTGA. The CDR3 is made up of 14 amino acids. V lost 0 bases and J lost 8, with 11 bases in between. As DNA, the CDR3 is TGTGCCAGCAGCTTAACGGGGAGCGGATATGAGCAGTTCTTC. Protein product: CASSLTGSGYEQFF.

The chain uses TRBV5-1 and TRBJ2-3; D gene uncertain. Trimming removed 4 bases from V and 2 bases from J, with 11 bases in between. The CDR3 has 14 amino acids. Germline CDR1 reads SGHRS; CDR2 reads YFSETQ. The CDR3 spells CASSQILSTDTQYF. The CDR3 DNA is TGCGCCAGCAGCCAAATTCTCTCCACAGATACGCAGTATTTT.